Listed here are 31 T cell receptor beta chains from one sample, sequenced in a study of T cell repertoires in cytomegalovirus infection. One entry per CDR3 protein results from TCRdb running MiXCR on the reads. Of more than 500,000 distinct CDR3 sequences listed, approximately 16% are singletons. The sequenced sample was CD8+ T cells from PBMCs. All receptors come from a human donor in good health (CMV status not recorded). Some clones in this sample may be carry-over from other donors' samples.

V gene TRBV12-3 or TRBV12-4 combines with J gene TRBJ2-5; D uncertain. The V and J ends lost 2 bases and 5 bases respectively, with 12 bases between them. The CDR3 extends over 14 amino acids. The CDR3 is CASSLKVLFETQYF. The CDR3, as DNA: TGTGCCAGCAGTTTAAAAGTCTTGTTTGAGACCCAGTACTTC.

This clonotype was found a few times. The chain joins TRBV6-5 to TRBJ2-7; 7 nucleotides align to TRBD1. The CDR3 runs to 13 residues. Germline loops: CDR1 MNHEY, CDR2 SVGAGI. V lost 4 bases, J lost 2 bases, and 2 bases stayed unmatched. CDR3 sequence reads: CASSWGQTYEQYF. The CDR3 DNA reads as TGTGCCAGCAGTTGGGGACAGACCTACGAGCAGTACTTC.

Here the CDR3 DNA reads TGTGCCAGCAGCCACGACAGCTCCTATAATTCACCCCTCCACTTT. Translating gives CASSHDSSYNSPLHF. The V gene is TRBV9, the J gene TRBJ1-6; a possible D gene is TRBD1 (5 bases). Germline CDR1 reads SGDLS; CDR2 reads YYNGEE. The CDR3 sequence is 15 residues long. Trimming stripped 4 bases from V and 0 bases from J, with 8 bases between.

The chain couples TRBV6-5 to TRBJ2-1; D remains ambiguous. Germline V gives CDR1 MNHEY, CDR2 SVGAGI. V gave up 3 bases and J gave up 8 bases, with 11 bases separating them. The CDR3 runs to 13 residues. For the CDR3, the DNA is TGTGCCAGCAGTTATTTGGAGAACGATGAGCAGTTCTTC. Residues: CASSYLENDEQFF.

The chain joins TRBV29-1 to TRBJ2-4; D remains unclear. The CDR3 consists of 13 residues. The V gene lost 4 bases and the J gene lost 2 bases, with 9 bases spanning the gap. Germline V gene sequence: CDR1 SQVTM, CDR2 ANQGSEA. DNA for the CDR3: TGCAGCGTTGTTTACTCGACCAAAAACATTCAGTACTTC. It yields the protein CSVVYSTKNIQYF.

For this clonotype: The germline gene is not matched at one end of the junction; a read error may be the cause. The genes are TRBV6-1 and TRBJ1-2; D call uncertain. The germline V gene has CDR1 MNHNS and CDR2 SASEGT. The CDR3 is made up of 12 amino acids. CDR3 region: CASSLHRGGYRF. Written as DNA, the CDR3 is TGTGCCAGCAGTCTCCACCGGGGTGGCTACCGATTC.

Ten or more counts support this clonotype. The chain combines TRBV28 with TRBJ1-2; D not resolved. Trimming removed 3 bases from V and 8 bases from J, with 16 bases in between. This CDR3 region has 14 residues. Germline V gene sequence: CDR1 MDHEN, CDR2 SYDVKM. CDR3: CASSFFGEIRGYTF. The CDR3, as DNA: TGTGCCAGCAGTTTTTTTGGGGAAATTCGGGGCTACACCTTC.

Of note for this clonotype: A clone one base away is much larger, so this may be a read error. The chain combines TRBV6-1 with TRBJ1-2; no firm D call. CDR1 and CDR2 (germline): MNHNS, SASEGT. The CDR3 spans 14 residues. CDR3 bases: TGTGCCAGCCGCGCCGGCTACTTTGACTATGGCTACATCTTC. Translation: CASRAGYFDYGYIF.

On this clonotype itself: Sequence at one end of the junction differs from germline and may be a read error. The chain couples TRBV11-2 to TRBJ1-2, with 11 bases identical to TRBD1. Germline V gene data show CDR1 as SGHAT and CDR2 as FQNNGV. CDR3 length equals 14 residues. For the CDR3, the DNA is TGTGCTAGCAGCCGAGGGACAGGGGGCTATGGCTACACCTTC. This translates into CASSRGTGGYGYTF.

This clonotype was seen at least ten times. The chain uses TRBV7-8 and TRBJ1-3; D gene ambiguous. The germline V and J ends were trimmed by 1 base and 4 bases, with 5 bases remaining between them. This CDR3 comprises 13 residues. Germline V CDR1 and CDR2: SGHVS, FQNEAQ. CDR3 sequence (DNA): TGTGCCAGCAGCTTAGAACCGGGAAACACCATATATTTT. Translation gives CASSLEPGNTIYF.

Details on this clonotype: A read error is likely, as this CDR3 ends without the conserved phenylalanine or tryptophan. This rearrangement joins TRBV29-1 to TRBJ2-7, with D possibly matching TRBD1 (5 bases). The CDR3 is made up of 12 amino acids. Germline V gene data show CDR1 as SQVTM and CDR2 as ANQGSEA. V lost 4 bases to trimming and J lost 5 bases, with 12 bases between them. The CDR3 loop reads CSVGQGSNEQYL. CDR3 sequence (DNA): TGCAGCGTTGGGCAGGGCTCGAACGAGCAGTACTTA.

Ten or more counts support this clonotype. CDR3 region: CASTAWKMGTEAFF. The DNA for the CDR3 is TGTGCCAGTACCGCCTGGAAGATGGGCACTGAAGCTTTCTTT. V usage is TRBV19 and J usage is TRBJ1-1; D not certain. Trimming took 7 bases from V and 4 from J, leaving 16 bases between them. The CDR3 spans 14 residues. In germline, CDR1 is LNHDA, CDR2 SQIVND (reference sequence).

This clonotype was observed many times. The gene calls are TRBV19 and TRBJ1-1; D is unresolved. The CDR3 has 12 amino acids. Trimming left V 3 bases short and J 7 bases short, with 9 bases between. The V gene's germline CDR1 is LNHDA and CDR2 SQIVND (reference sequence). CDR3 residues: CASSIGQYEAFF. The CDR3 DNA is TGTGCCAGTAGTATTGGGCAGTATGAAGCTTTCTTT.

The chain employs TRBV27 and TRBJ1-5, with D tentatively TRBD1 (5 bases). This CDR3 contains 14 residues. Trimming pared 6 bases from V and 4 bases from J, leaving 13 bases between. Germline V gene lookup returns CDR1 MNHEY and CDR2 SMNVEV (reference sequence). The CDR3 nucleotides are TGTGCCAGCAGCCCGTATAGGGGTAATCAGCCCCAGCATTTT. It is translated as CASSPYRGNQPQHF.

This clonotype was seen a handful of times. The rearrangement uses TRBV7-9 and TRBJ2-5; TRBD1 aligns across 11 bases. The CDR3 consists of 20 residues. CDR1 and CDR2 from the germline V gene are SEHNR and FQNEAQ (reference sequence). The J segment lost 1 base and the V segment lost 6 bases, leaving 19 bases of the junction unmatched. This CDR3 reads CASRSRGVWDRGVSQETQYF. As DNA, the CDR3 is TGTGCCAGCAGGTCCCGCGGCGTTTGGGACAGGGGGGTCTCCCAAGAGACCCAGTACTTC.

The chain combines TRBV4-2 with TRBJ2-7, with TRBD1 identical over 7 bases. CDR3 length: 14 amino acids. The trim removed 1 base at V and 5 bases at J, leaving 5 bases unmatched. Germline-derived CDR1 and CDR2 are LGHNA and YNFKEQ. This CDR3 is CASSQGGQRDEQYF. CDR3 nucleotide sequence: TGTGCCAGCAGCCAAGGGGGACAGAGGGACGAGCAGTACTTC.

This clonotype was seen only a few times. CDR3: CATSRVSTSGRALGRETQYF. The CDR3 DNA reads as TGTGCCACCAGCAGAGTTTCAACTAGCGGGAGGGCCTTGGGGCGGGAGACCCAGTACTTC. The J gene is TRBJ2-5, the V gene TRBV15; 13 bases line up with TRBD2. Germline CDR1 and CDR2: LNHNV and YYDKDF (reference sequence). The CDR3 sequence is 20 residues long. J was trimmed by 5 bases and V by 1 base; bases with no gene match: 16.

This clonotype was found a few times. The chain recombines TRBV20-1 with TRBJ1-1; tentatively, D is TRBD1 (6 bases). This CDR3 region has 14 residues. CDR1 and CDR2 from the germline V gene are DFQATT and SNEGSKA (reference sequence). V dropped 2 bases and J dropped 3 bases, with 13 bases sitting between them. The CDR3 is CSARPAEGDTEAFF. In DNA, the CDR3 is TGCAGTGCTAGACCGGCCGAGGGGGACACTGAAGCTTTCTTT.

This clonotype appeared many times. The chain combines TRBV7-8 with TRBJ2-7; D tentatively reads TRBD1 or TRBD2 (5 bases each). This CDR3 contains 13 residues. V shed 5 bases and J shed 1 base, with 9 bases lying between them. Germline CDR1 is SGHVS and CDR2 is FQNEAQ. CDR3 sequence: CASSVRGSYEQYF. In DNA, the CDR3 is TGTGCCAGCAGCGTGAGGGGTTCCTACGAGCAGTACTTC.

The sample holds many counts of this clonotype. The chain is built from TRBV12-3 or TRBV12-4 and TRBJ1-1; 10 bases are shared with TRBD1. The CDR3 runs 17 residues. The J segment lost 4 bases and the V segment lost 4 bases, leaving 12 bases of the junction unmatched. CDR3: CASSSSGTGVRGTEAFF. The CDR3 nucleotides are TGTGCCAGCAGTTCATCCGGGACAGGGGTGAGGGGCACTGAAGCTTTCTTT.

J is TRBJ2-7 and V is TRBV4-1; 10 nucleotides line up with TRBD1. The trim removed 4 bases at V and 2 bases at J, leaving 5 bases unmatched. Germline V gene data show CDR1 as MGHRA and CDR2 as YSYEKL. The CDR3 contains 15 residues. CDR3 protein: CASSPSDRGAYEQYF. DNA for the CDR3: TGCGCCAGCAGCCCCTCGGACAGGGGGGCCTACGAGCAGTACTTC.

The chain joins TRBV14 to TRBJ2-7; no clear D gene. Trimming shortened V by 0 bases and J by 2 bases, and 5 bases separated the two germline ends. CDR1 SGHDN and CDR2 FVKESK come from the germline V gene. CDR3 length: 13 residues. The CDR3 bases are TGTGCCAGCAGCCAAGAGTTGCCCTACGAGCAGTACTTC. Translated: CASSQELPYEQYF.

The gene calls are TRBV9 and TRBJ1-5; 9 bases match TRBD1. The CDR3 is 17 amino acids. The ends lost 4 bases at V and 2 bases at J; junction bases unmatched: 10. Germline values: CDR1 SGDLS, CDR2 YYNGEE. The CDR3 sequence is CASSWTGDTFGNQPQHF. In DNA, the CDR3 is TGTGCCAGCAGCTGGACAGGGGATACTTTTGGCAATCAGCCCCAGCATTTT.

This clonotype was counted only a few times. V usage is TRBV20-1 and J usage is TRBJ1-4, with D unclear. The CDR3 has 15 residues. Between the trimmed V and J ends, which lost 0 bases and 8 bases, there was a span of 16 bases. Germline CDR1 and CDR2: DFQATT and SNEGSKA (reference sequence). CDR3 DNA sequence: TGCAGTGCTAGAGATGAGGTCCGACACGGCGAAAAACTGTTTTTT. This gives the protein CSARDEVRHGEKLFF.

Comments on this clonotype: A single base separates this from a much larger clone, so it may be a read error. This chain connects TRBV14 to TRBJ2-1; TRBD2 matches 7 bases. Germline V gene sequence: CDR1 SGHDN, CDR2 FVKESK. Trimming took 1 base from V and 7 from J; bases not matched to a gene: 10. This CDR3 has 16 amino acids. CDR3 protein: CASSQAGLCGKNEQFF. Written as DNA, the CDR3 is TGTGCCAGCAGCCAAGCGGGACTATGTGGGAAAAATGAGCAGTTCTTC.

As to this clonotype: One end of the junction is discordant with germline, which a read error may explain. The CDR3 sequence is CASRLWTGEESTEAFF. The DNA of the CDR3 is TGTGCAAGCAGACTTTGGACAGGGGAGGAGAGCACTGAAGCTTTCTTT. The chain recombines TRBV11-2 with TRBJ1-1; 9 bases fit TRBD1. Germline CDR1 reads SGHAT; CDR2 reads FQNNGV. The CDR3 is made up of 16 amino acids.

The chain links TRBV29-1 to TRBJ2-7; 7 bases map to TRBD1. The germline V gene has CDR1 SQVTM and CDR2 ANQGSEA. The CDR3 covers 12 residues. This CDR3 reads CSVTRGLGEQYF. The DNA of the CDR3 is TGCAGTGTTACAAGGGGGCTCGGCGAGCAGTACTTC.

This chain links TRBV2 with TRBJ1-1; 8 bases match TRBD1. V shed 4 bases, J shed 1 base, and the junction held 5 bases outside the gene matches. This CDR3 region has 15 residues. CDR1 is SNHLY and CDR2 is FYNNEI in the germline V gene. CDR3 bases: TGTGCCAGCAGTGCAAGCGACAGGGGGAACACTGAAGCTTTCTTT. The encoded protein is CASSASDRGNTEAFF.

This clonotype was seen many times. The genes are TRBV12-3 or TRBV12-4 and TRBJ2-7; 7 bases are a match to TRBD1. CDR3 size: 12 residues. V trimming: 11 bases; J trimming: 4 bases; junction bases outside the gene matches: 8. The CDR3: CAVGTDIYEQYF. The DNA of the CDR3 is TGTGCCGTGGGGACAGATATTTACGAGCAGTACTTC.

This clonotype was detected many times. The genes are TRBV11-3 and TRBJ2-1; D is unclear. The CDR3 loop spans 16 amino acids. CDR1 and CDR2 (germline): SGHNT, YENEEA. V was cut by 5 bases and J by 4 bases, with 18 bases left in between. The CDR3 DNA reads TGTGCCAGCAGCCGATCTTTAGCTCTTGGGTACAATGAGCAGTTCTTC. Encoded protein: CASSRSLALGYNEQFF.

The chain employs TRBV27 and TRBJ2-3; D gene ambiguous. This CDR3 contains 13 residues. V lost 6 bases and J lost 2, with 9 bases in between. Germline V gives CDR1 MNHEY, CDR2 SMNVEV (reference sequence). In DNA form, the CDR3 reads TGTGCCAGCAGAACGGGCTACACAGATACGCAGTATTTT. Protein product: CASRTGYTDTQYF.